Sequencing of this T cell receptor beta chain was carried out in a study of cytomegalovirus exposure and HLA in healthy donors. A multiplex PCR was run with 60 Vbeta primers and 13 Jbeta primers. Profiled with immunoSEQ multiplex PCR; TCRdb holds only in-frame clones, not every one. The repertoire holds about 200,000 clones, with over 75% as singletons. This clone has more than one count but fewer than ten. Its target is not known. Between the trimmed V and J ends, which lost 2 bases and 5 bases, there was a span of 3 bases. From germline, CDR1 is LGHNA and CDR2 YNFKEQ. The CDR3 runs 12 residues. General study results and limits: Donor immune exposure was known only as CMV serostatus. A later analysis linked a missense variant in DCLRE1C to the trimming of TCR beta V and J genes. When the data were analyzed later, several of the most significant clusters appeared to be linked to common viral pathogens.

The sequence was obtained from a woman aged 30 to 39 in good health and CMV-seronegative. The sequenced sample was PBMCs. V gene TRBV4-2 combines with J gene TRBJ2-2; no firm D call. The CDR3: CASSQTTGELFF. In DNA form, the CDR3 reads TGTGCCAGCAGCCAAACAACCGGGGAGCTGTTTTTT.